Below are 18 T cell receptor beta chains sequenced from a single sample in a study of tumor-infiltrating lymphocytes in localized non-small cell lung cancer. Profiled with immunoSEQ multiplex PCR; TCRdb holds only in-frame clones, not every one. This sample has about 16,000 clones, with 73% found just once. The sequencing sample was made of lung tumor tissue. Every receptor here comes from a human donor with non-small cell lung cancer.

The chain is built from TRBV30 and TRBJ1-4; D not certain. Germline V gene lookup returns CDR1 GTSNPN and CDR2 SVGIG (reference sequence). The germline V and J ends were trimmed by 2 bases and 10 bases, with 26 bases remaining between them. This CDR3 is 17 amino acids long. The CDR3 sequence: CAWSRQYSDPWSGKLFF. CDR3 in DNA: TGTGCCTGGAGTAGGCAGTATAGTGATCCCTGGTCCGGAAAACTGTTTTTT.

V and J are TRBV23-1 and TRBJ2-2; the match to TRBD1 covers 9 bases. TRBV23-1 falls under the ORF class, with uncertain function. CDR3 length equals 18 residues. The V segment lost 0 bases and the J segment 4 bases; nucleotides outside the gene matches: 9. The CDR3 reads CASSQSRDRDLTTGELFF. DNA for the CDR3: TGCGCCAGCAGTCAATCGAGGGACAGGGATCTGACCACCGGGGAGCTGTTTTTT.

V gene TRBV6-1 combines with J gene TRBJ1-4, with D perhaps TRBD1 (6 bases). Germline CDR1 MNHNS, CDR2 SASEGT. The V gene lost 8 bases and the J gene lost 4 bases, with 14 bases spanning the gap. CDR3 length: 14 residues. CDR3 sequence (DNA): TGTGCCAGCGGCGGACAGATGGTTAATGAAAAACTGTTTTTT. Protein sequence: CASGGQMVNEKLFF.

V and J are TRBV4-1 and TRBJ2-6, with TRBD1 matching over 9 bases. CDR1 and CDR2 from the germline V gene are MGHRA and YSYEKL. CDR3 length: 17 residues. The V segment lost 6 bases and the J segment 4 bases; nucleotides outside the gene matches: 10. CDR3 sequence: CASRSTGTGRGANVLTF. As DNA, the CDR3 is TGCGCCAGCAGATCCACCGGGACAGGGCGCGGGGCCAACGTCCTGACTTTC.

V gene TRBV4-1 combines with J gene TRBJ2-7, with D perhaps TRBD2 (5 bases). The CDR3 totals 15 residues. Deletions cut 4 bases from V and 5 bases from J, with 18 bases between. Germline V gene sequence: CDR1 MGHRA, CDR2 YSYEKL. The CDR3 region has the DNA TGCGCCAGCAGCCTCGACCCTCTGTTCGGGAACGAGCAGTACTTC. Its protein is CASSLDPLFGNEQYF.

This clone was recorded a few times. The chain carries TRBV4-1 and TRBJ1-6; 9 nucleotides agree with TRBD1. V lost 1 base and J lost 9; bases outside the gene matches: 4. Germline CDR1 MGHRA, CDR2 YSYEKL. There are 15 residues in the CDR3. The CDR3 DNA sequence: TGCGCCAGCAGCCAAGCCGGGACAGGGAGTTCACCCCTCCACTTT. Its protein product is CASSQAGTGSSPLHF.

J is TRBJ2-1 and V is TRBV5-1; D uncertain. This CDR3 is 14 amino acids long. The germline CDR1 and CDR2 sequences are SGHRS and YFSETQ. Trimming stripped 5 bases from V and 3 bases from J, with 12 bases between. The DNA of the CDR3 is TGCGCCAGCAGTATCACGGAAAGCTACAATGAGCAGTTCTTC. It specifies CASSITESYNEQFF.

This rearrangement joins TRBV6-1 to TRBJ2-7; D is tentatively TRBD1 or TRBD2 (5 bases each). Germline V gene sequence: CDR1 MNHNS, CDR2 SASEGT. V dropped 4 bases and J dropped 0 bases, with 10 bases sitting between them. The CDR3 is made up of 14 amino acids. The CDR3 protein is CASSVPGTSYEQYF. The CDR3 bases are TGTGCCAGCAGTGTCCCAGGGACCTCCTACGAGCAGTACTTC.

V gene TRBV11-2 combines with J gene TRBJ2-7; 9 nucleotides match TRBD1. CDR1 is SGHAT, CDR2 FQNNGV, per germline. The CDR3 contains 15 residues. The ends lost 5 bases at V and 6 bases at J; junction bases unmatched: 11. CDR3 coding DNA: TGTGCCAGCAGCCAATCCGGGACAGGGTACGGCGAGCAGTACTTC. Translating it yields CASSQSGTGYGEQYF. Full variable domain (outside the CDR3, taken from reference TRBV11-2 and TRBJ2-7): EAGVAQSPRYKIIEKRQSVAFWCNPISGHATLYWYQQILGQGPKLLIQFQNNGVVDDSQLPKDRFSAERLKGVDSTLKIQPAKLEDSAVYLCASSQSGTGYGEQYFGPGTRLTVT.

This clone appeared a single time. The V and J genes are TRBV19 and TRBJ2-1, with a possible D match to TRBD2 (5 bases). This CDR3 is 14 amino acids long. Per germline, CDR1 LNHDA and CDR2 SQIVND (reference sequence). V was cut by 5 bases and J by 7 bases, with 15 bases left in between. CDR3 amino acids: CASSAGTRGNEQFF. CDR3 DNA sequence: TGTGCCAGTAGTGCAGGCACTAGAGGGAATGAGCAGTTCTTC.

The chain is built from TRBV14 and TRBJ1-6, with D tentatively TRBD1 (5 bases). Germline V gene data show CDR1 as SGHDN and CDR2 as FVKESK. This CDR3 spans 14 amino acids. V dropped 4 bases and J dropped 13 bases, with 17 bases sitting between them. CDR3 nucleotide sequence: TGTGCCAGCAGCCCGGCAGTACCAGGGATTCCCCTCCACTTT. The encoded protein is CASSPAVPGIPLHF.

The rearrangement uses TRBV7-9 and TRBJ1-6; 8 bases match TRBD1. V shed 5 bases, J shed 7 bases, and the junction held 7 bases outside the gene matches. Germline values: CDR1 SEHNR, CDR2 FQNEAQ (reference sequence). This CDR3 is 15 amino acids long. The DNA of the CDR3 is TGTGCCAGCAGCCCAGGGGGCGCGGGAAATTCACCCCTCCACTTT. It specifies CASSPGGAGNSPLHF.

The V gene is TRBV30, the J gene TRBJ2-1; a weak D match, TRBD2 (6 bases). Germline V lookup: CDR1 GTSNPN, CDR2 SVGIG (reference sequence). CDR3 length: 14 residues. Between the trimmed V and J ends, which lost 4 bases and 5 bases, there was a span of 15 bases. CDR3 in amino acids: CAWTGGVGNNEQFF. DNA of the CDR3: TGTGCCTGGACCGGAGGGGTGGGGAACAATGAGCAGTTCTTC.

The V and J genes are TRBV5-8 and TRBJ2-3; maybe TRBD1 (6 bases). The CDR3 is 13 residues long. Germline CDR1 and CDR2: SGHTS and YDEGEE. V was pared by 6 bases and J by 3 bases, with 11 bases between. The CDR3 nucleotides read TGTGCCAGCACCGACACAGGGACAGATACGCAGTATTTT. Translating it yields CASTDTGTDTQYF.

The V and J genes are TRBV10-3 and TRBJ2-1; 14 bases match TRBD2. The CDR3 consists of 14 residues. From germline, CDR1 is ENHRY and CDR2 SYGVKD. Trimming took 7 bases from V and 6 from J; bases not matched to a gene: 2. CDR3 in DNA: TGTGCCATCACGGGACTAGCGGGGGCCAATGAGCAGTTCTTC. Protein sequence: CAITGLAGANEQFF.

This chain connects TRBV28 to TRBJ2-3; the D is unclear. Trimming stripped 8 bases from V and 2 bases from J, with 17 bases between. The CDR3 sequence is 15 residues long. CDR1 is MDHEN, CDR2 SYDVKM, per germline. Here the CDR3 DNA reads TGTGCCAGCTCAACCCCGCAACGGCACACAGATACGCAGTATTTT. Translated, it gives CASSTPQRHTDTQYF. The whole variable domain, remainder taken from reference TRBV28 and TRBJ2-3, is DVKVTQSSRYLVKRTGEKVFLECVQDMDHENMFWYRQDPGLGLRLIYFSYDVKMKEKGDIPEGYSVSREKKERFSLILESASTNQTSMYLCASSTPQRHTDTQYFGPGTRLTVL.

With respect to this clone: The junction departs from the called germline gene at one end, perhaps through a read error. J is TRBJ2-5 and V is TRBV7-7, with D uncertain. The assigned J gene may be wrong: the sequence end matches TRBJ2-7 better. CDR1 SSHAT and CDR2 FNYEAQ come from the germline V gene (reference sequence). The CDR3 consists of 14 residues. CDR3 DNA sequence: TGTGCTAGCAGCCCGGAGACTCCTCTCTGCGAGCAGTACTTC. The encoded protein is CASSPETPLCEQYF.

V gene TRBV9 combines with J gene TRBJ1-2; tentatively, D is TRBD1 (6 bases). Trimming stripped 0 bases from V and 8 bases from J, with 17 bases between. CDR3 length: 15 amino acids. Germline V gives CDR1 SGDLS, CDR2 YYNGEE. The CDR3 protein is CASSVAAAGEGGYTF. In DNA form, the CDR3 reads TGTGCCAGCAGCGTAGCGGCGGCAGGGGAGGGCGGCTACACCTTC.